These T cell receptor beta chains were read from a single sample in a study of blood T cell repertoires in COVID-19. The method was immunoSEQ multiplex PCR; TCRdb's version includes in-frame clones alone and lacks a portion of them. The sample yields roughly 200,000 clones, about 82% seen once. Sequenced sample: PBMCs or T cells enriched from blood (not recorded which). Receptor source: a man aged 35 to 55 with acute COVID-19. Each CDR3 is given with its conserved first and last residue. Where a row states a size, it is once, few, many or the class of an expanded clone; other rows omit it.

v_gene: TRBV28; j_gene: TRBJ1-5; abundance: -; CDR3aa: CASHSSNQPQHF
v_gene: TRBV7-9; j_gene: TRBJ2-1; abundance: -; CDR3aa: CASSLQGSYNEQFF
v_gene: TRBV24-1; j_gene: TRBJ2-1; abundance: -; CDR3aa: CATSDSVDSGSVQFF
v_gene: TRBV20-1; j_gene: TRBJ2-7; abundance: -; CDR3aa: CSASTYEQYF
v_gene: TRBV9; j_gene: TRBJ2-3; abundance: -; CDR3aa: CASSVLPSADTQYF
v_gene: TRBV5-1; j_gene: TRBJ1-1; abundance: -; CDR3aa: CASSPGNTEAFF
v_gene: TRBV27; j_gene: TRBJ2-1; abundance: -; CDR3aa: CASSLSVVAGENEQFF
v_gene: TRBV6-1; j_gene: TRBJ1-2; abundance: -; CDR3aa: CASSDRTDYGYTF
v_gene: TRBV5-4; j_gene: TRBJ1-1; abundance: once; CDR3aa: CASSLRQFSYTEAFF
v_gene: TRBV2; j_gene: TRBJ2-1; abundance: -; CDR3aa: CASSVMGGLGYNEQFF
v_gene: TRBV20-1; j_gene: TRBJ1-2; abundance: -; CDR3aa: CSAADLGYTF
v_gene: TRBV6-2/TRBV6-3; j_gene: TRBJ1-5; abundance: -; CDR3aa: CASSYDQAYSNQPQHF
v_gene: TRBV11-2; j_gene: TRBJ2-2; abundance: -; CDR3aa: CASSSGTRYTGELFF
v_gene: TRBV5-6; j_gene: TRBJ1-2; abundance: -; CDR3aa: CASSLREEYGYTF
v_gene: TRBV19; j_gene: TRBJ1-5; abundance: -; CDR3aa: CASKKQGASNQPQHF
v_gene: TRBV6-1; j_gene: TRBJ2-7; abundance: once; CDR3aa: CASSEGLRYEQYF
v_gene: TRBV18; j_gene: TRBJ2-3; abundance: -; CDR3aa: CASSPTSGARDTQYF
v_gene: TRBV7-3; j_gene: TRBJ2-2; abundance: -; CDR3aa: CASSLSGGRDTGELFF
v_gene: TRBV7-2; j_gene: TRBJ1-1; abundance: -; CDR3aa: CASSLGWYTMNTEAFF
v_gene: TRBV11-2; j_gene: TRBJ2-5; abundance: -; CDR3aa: CASIQVGETQYF
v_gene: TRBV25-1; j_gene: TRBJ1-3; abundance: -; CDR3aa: CASTDRGGNTIYF
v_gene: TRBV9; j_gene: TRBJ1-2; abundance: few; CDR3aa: CASSSHNLPGQGVNGYTF
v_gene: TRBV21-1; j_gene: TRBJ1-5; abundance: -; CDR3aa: CARGRSRCNQPQHF
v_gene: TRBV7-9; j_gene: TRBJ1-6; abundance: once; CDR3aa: CASSLILGTGVYSPLHF
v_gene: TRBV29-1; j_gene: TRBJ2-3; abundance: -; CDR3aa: CSVSETSGTTDTQYF
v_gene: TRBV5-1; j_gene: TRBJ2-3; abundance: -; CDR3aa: CASSPGTVHTDTQYF
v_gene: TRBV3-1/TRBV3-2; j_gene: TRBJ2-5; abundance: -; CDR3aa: CASSPGQGGETQYF
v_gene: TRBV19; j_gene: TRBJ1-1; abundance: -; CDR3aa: CASSMVGAMNTEAFF
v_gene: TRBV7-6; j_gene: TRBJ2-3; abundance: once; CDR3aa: CASSPGQGITDTQYF
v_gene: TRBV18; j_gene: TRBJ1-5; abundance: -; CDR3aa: CASSPRTGNDQPQHF
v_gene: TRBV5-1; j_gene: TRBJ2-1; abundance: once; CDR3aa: CASSLDGLPGNEQFF
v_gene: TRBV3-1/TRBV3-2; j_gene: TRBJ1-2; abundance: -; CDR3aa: CASSGTENGYTF
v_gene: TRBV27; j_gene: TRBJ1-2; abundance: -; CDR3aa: CASSSQGFYGYTF
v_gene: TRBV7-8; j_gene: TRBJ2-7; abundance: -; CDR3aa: CASRRAPSSYEQYF
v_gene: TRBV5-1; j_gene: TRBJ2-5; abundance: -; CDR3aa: CASSSGLKVGPTQYF
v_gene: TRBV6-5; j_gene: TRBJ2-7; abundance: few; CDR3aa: CASSVGQSYEQYF
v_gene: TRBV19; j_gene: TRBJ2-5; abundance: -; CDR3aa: CASSSFGTEKETQYF
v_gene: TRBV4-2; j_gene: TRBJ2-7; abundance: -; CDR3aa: CASSQDLRSNSYEQYF
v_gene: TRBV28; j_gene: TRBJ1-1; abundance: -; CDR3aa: CASSSPRGAFF
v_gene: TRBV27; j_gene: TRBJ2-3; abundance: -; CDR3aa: CASRRGGTDTQYF
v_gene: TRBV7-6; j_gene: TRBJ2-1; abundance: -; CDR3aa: CASSLGGGSYNEQFF
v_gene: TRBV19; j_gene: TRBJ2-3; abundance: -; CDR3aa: CASRKQGYGTDTQYF
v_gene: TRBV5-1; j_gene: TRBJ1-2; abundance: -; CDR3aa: CASSPDRTYGYTF
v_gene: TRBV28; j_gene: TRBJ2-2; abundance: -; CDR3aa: CASSLLNTGELFF
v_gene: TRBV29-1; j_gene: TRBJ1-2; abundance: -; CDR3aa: CSVVDGGVGYTF
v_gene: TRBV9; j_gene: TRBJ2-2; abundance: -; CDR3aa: CASSAATVAGELFF
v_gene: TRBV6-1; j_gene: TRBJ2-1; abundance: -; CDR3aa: CASSVAGVGEQFF
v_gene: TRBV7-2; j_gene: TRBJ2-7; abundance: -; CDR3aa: CASSLSGTGGYEQYF
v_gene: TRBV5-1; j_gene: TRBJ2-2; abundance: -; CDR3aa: CASSLGSASGELFF
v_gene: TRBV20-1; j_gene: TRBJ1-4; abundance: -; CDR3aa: CSARGEEKLFF
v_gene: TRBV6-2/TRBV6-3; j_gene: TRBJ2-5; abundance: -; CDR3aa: CASSYSSQTGTQYF